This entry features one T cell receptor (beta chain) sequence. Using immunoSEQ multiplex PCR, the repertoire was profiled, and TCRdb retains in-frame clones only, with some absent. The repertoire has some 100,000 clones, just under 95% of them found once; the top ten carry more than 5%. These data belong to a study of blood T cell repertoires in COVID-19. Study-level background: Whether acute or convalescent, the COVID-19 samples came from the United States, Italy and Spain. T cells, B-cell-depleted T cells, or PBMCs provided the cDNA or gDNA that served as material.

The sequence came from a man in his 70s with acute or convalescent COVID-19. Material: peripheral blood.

This CDR3 reads CASSLQGDYMNTEAFF. In nucleotides, the CDR3 is TGTGCCAGCAGTTTACAAGGGGACTACATGAACACTGAAGCTTTCTTT. V and J are TRBV28 and TRBJ1-1; TRBD1 is a possible D gene (5 bases). The V end lost 2 bases, the J end lost 0 bases, and 13 bases lay between the germline ends. CDR3 length: 16 amino acids. Germline assignment: CDR1 MDHEN and CDR2 SYDVKM.